These 7 T cell receptor beta chains share one sample of origin, sequenced in a study of blood T cell repertoires in COVID-19. TCRdb's copy holds only in-frame clones and misses some; the assay was immunoSEQ multiplex PCR. The data contain about 210,000 clones, around 88% of them singletons. The sample was peripheral blood. The source of these receptors is a man between 45 and 60 years old with active or convalescent COVID-19.

This clone showed up just a few times. This rearrangement joins TRBV2 to TRBJ2-7; weak D call: TRBD2 (6 bases). Trimming took off 5 bases at V and 0 bases at J, with 8 bases between the two ends. Germline V gene lookup returns CDR1 SNHLY and CDR2 FYNNEI. The CDR3 runs to 13 residues. CDR3 in DNA: TGTGCCAGCAGTTCTAGCGACTCCTACGAGCAGTACTTC. It encodes CASSSSDSYEQYF.

The V and J genes are TRBV4-3 and TRBJ2-1; 11 bases agree with TRBD1. This CDR3 has 16 residues. The trim removed 0 bases at V and 8 bases at J, leaving 6 bases unmatched. Germline-derived CDR1 and CDR2 are LGHNA and YSLEER. The CDR3: CASSQDIGQGADEQFF. As DNA, the CDR3 is TGCGCCAGCAGCCAAGACATAGGACAGGGGGCGGATGAGCAGTTCTTC.

The V call is TRBV5-1, the J call TRBJ2-7, with TRBD1 matching over 9 bases. The V gene end was trimmed by 0 bases and the J gene end by 6 bases; junction bases not matched to a gene: 4. This CDR3 has 14 residues. CDR1 is SGHRS, CDR2 YFSETQ, per germline. The chain's CDR3 is CASSLENRGREQYF. CDR3 nucleotide sequence: TGCGCCAGCAGCTTGGAAAACAGGGGGCGCGAGCAGTACTTC. The whole variable domain, remainder taken from reference TRBV5-1 and TRBJ2-7, is KAGVTQTPRYLIKTRGQQVTLSCSPISGHRSVSWYQQTPGQGLQFLFEYFSETQRNKGNFPGRFSGRQFSNSRSEMNVSTLELGDSALYLCASSLENRGREQYFGPGTRLTVT.

The chain employs TRBV5-1 and TRBJ2-5; TRBD2 might be the D (7 bases). Trimming shortened V by 2 bases and J by 2 bases, and 13 bases separated the two germline ends. The germline CDR1 and CDR2 sequences are SGHRS and YFSETQ. CDR3 length: 15 residues. In DNA, the CDR3 is TGCGCCAGCAGCTTTCTGGCGGGGGCACAAGAGACCCAGTACTTC. This gives the protein CASSFLAGAQETQYF.

The chain couples TRBV28 to TRBJ1-3, with D uncertain. V was clipped by 3 bases and J by 3 bases, with 9 bases between them. Germline CDR1 and CDR2: MDHEN and SYDVKM. CDR3 length equals 14 residues. CDR3 loop: CASSFESGGNTIYF. In DNA, the CDR3 is TGTGCCAGCAGTTTTGAGTCAGGTGGAAACACCATATATTTT.

The V call is TRBV27, the J call TRBJ2-7, with 7 bases fitting TRBD1. Looked up from germline, CDR1 is MNHEY and CDR2 is SMNVEV (reference sequence). The ends lost 7 bases at V and 4 bases at J; junction bases unmatched: 10. The CDR3 spans 14 residues. DNA for the CDR3: TGTGCCAGCACCCCAAGTCAGGGGGTTTACGAGCAGTACTTC. Its protein is CASTPSQGVYEQYF.

The chain is built from TRBV20-1 and TRBJ2-5; no definite D call. Trimming cost V 7 bases and J 1 base, with 7 bases left between them. The CDR3 loop spans 11 amino acids. Germline CDR1 reads DFQATT; CDR2 reads SNEGSKA (reference sequence). In DNA form, the CDR3 reads TGCAGTGTCTTTCCCCAAGAGACCCAGTACTTC. Protein product: CSVFPQETQYF.